The 8 T cell receptor beta chains below come from one sample, sequenced in a study of CXCR3-negative and CXCR3-positive naive CD8 T cells. Study conclusions and caveats: Hydrophobicity was higher for TRB CDR3s found in CXCR3-positive naive cells than in CXCR3-negative naive cells.

UMI-tagged TRB cDNA libraries were built via 5' RACE. TCRdb processed the 5' RACE reads again and assigns one entry to each CDR3 protein, with no DNA. Its listing shows 120,000 to 150,000 distinct CDR3 sequences. Their target antigens are unknown. The sequenced sample was naive CXCR3+ CD8+ T cells from blood. Subset described: CD45RO-CCR7+CD27+CD95- naive CD8+ T cells expressing CXCR3 (TNR3+). The source of these receptors is a human donor in good health. Some clones in this sample may be carry-over from other donors' samples.

The CDR3 reads CASRTLAGTGDTQYF. V is TRBV12-3 or TRBV12-4 and J is TRBJ2-3; there is no DNA to check the TCRdb D call of TRBD2. This CDR3 comprises 15 residues.

The chain uses TRBV19 and TRBJ2-7; TCRdb designates TRBD2, a call that cannot be tested without DNA. The germline V gene has CDR1 LNHDA and CDR2 SQIVND (reference sequence). The CDR3 length is 16 residues. CDR3 sequence reads: CASSKLAGGPWGEQYF.

J is TRBJ2-7 and V is TRBV7-9; TCRdb designates TRBD1, a call that cannot be tested without DNA. CDR1 SEHNR and CDR2 FQNEAQ come from the germline V gene (reference sequence). The CDR3 extends over 13 amino acids. This chain's CDR3 is CASSSGQGYEQSF.

The chain joins TRBV29-1 to TRBJ2-3; TCRdb calls TRBD1, which cannot be checked without DNA. CDR1 is SQVTM, CDR2 ANQGSEA, per germline. The CDR3 runs to 17 residues. The CDR3 is CSVDGLGQGLTADTQYF.

The chain employs TRBV9 and TRBJ2-2; TCRdb's assignment of TRBD2 cannot be checked, as there is no DNA. CDR3 length: 16 amino acids. The germline CDR1 and CDR2 sequences are SGDLS and YYNGEE. This chain's CDR3 is CASSVARSGGNGELFF.

This chain links TRBV28 with TRBJ2-1; the D call from TCRdb, TRBD1, cannot be confirmed without DNA. The CDR3 length is 15 residues. The germline V gene encodes CDR1 MDHEN and CDR2 SYDVKM. The CDR3 is CASSSTPRWNNEQFF.

The rearrangement joins TRBV12-2 to TRBJ2-7; the TCRdb D gene call, TRBD1, has no DNA to confirm it. TRBV12-2 is an annotated pseudogene. The CDR3 consists of 18 residues. CDR3 in amino acids: CASRLETGWETDSYEQYF.

The chain is built from TRBV4-2 and TRBJ2-1; the TRBD1 assignment by TCRdb is unverifiable without DNA. The CDR3 sequence is 16 residues long. Germline CDR1 is LGHNA and CDR2 is YNFKEQ. The CDR3 protein is CASSQGGIRERNEQFF.